The subject of this entry is one T cell receptor (beta chain). The V end was cut by 7 bases, the J end by 0 bases, with 16 bases between. Germline assignment: CDR1 LNHDA and CDR2 SQIVND (reference sequence). The length of the CDR3 is 16 residues. The record originates from a study of blood T cell repertoires in COVID-19. Assay used: immunoSEQ multiplex PCR; TCRdb lists only in-frame clones, some missing. The sample has about 300,000 clones; 70% to 90% are singletons. The sample consisted of PBMCs or T cells enriched from blood (not recorded which). The gene calls are TRBV19 and TRBJ2-4; possible D gene TRBD2, 5 bases. This sequence originates from a woman younger than 45 who had recovered from COVID-19. In DNA form, the CDR3 reads TGTGCCAGTACCGCAGTGGGGAGCCTAGCCAAAAACATTCAGTACTTC. Its translation: CASTAVGSLAKNIQYF.